A selection of T cell receptor beta chains follows, all from one sample in a study of T cells in Graves' hyperthyroidism and ophthalmopathy. MiXCR, applied by TCRdb to the multiplex PCR reads, yields one record per CDR3 protein. In the table there are a few hundred thousand distinct CDR3 sequences, more than 20% of which are singletons. The sequencing input was blood. These receptors were taken from a man aged 50 to 60 with Graves' hyperthyroidism. CDR3s include the opening cysteine and the closing phenylalanine or tryptophan. Each record gives: V gene, clone size, J gene, CDR3 length, D gene, CDR3 protein, CDR3 DNA. The D gene is left open where the match is weak. Clone size appears in some rows only: once, few, many, or a class for an expanded clone.

>TRBV5-1|many|TRBJ2-1|12|.
CASSPTGGEQFF
TGTGCCAGCAGCCCGACAGGAGGTGAGCAGTTCTTC
>TRBV7-9|.|TRBJ2-7|14|TRBD1
CASSYDRGYYEQYF
TGTGCCAGCAGCTATGACAGGGGATACTACGAGCAGTACTTC
>TRBV4-2|.|TRBJ2-7|16|.
CASSQDATGDSYEQYF
TGTGCCAGCAGCCAAGATGCAACGGGAGACTCCTACGAGCAGTACTTC
>TRBV29-1|few|TRBJ1-5|14|TRBD1
CSVSLGQGNQPQHF
TGCAGCGTATCCCTCGGACAGGGCAATCAGCCCCAGCATTTT
>TRBV4-1|once|TRBJ2-2|17|TRBD1
CASSQDEDRGITGELFF
TGCGCCAGCAGCCAAGATGAGGACAGGGGGATCACCGGGGAGCTGTTTTTT
>TRBV6-1|few|TRBJ2-2|15|TRBD2
CASSGRLANTGELFF
TGTGCCAGCAGTGGTCGACTAGCTAACACCGGGGAGCTGTTTTTT
>TRBV11-2|many|TRBJ2-5|13|.
CASSLEVSETQYF
TGTGCCAGCAGCTTAGAAGTTTCAGAGACCCAGTACTTC
>TRBV7-9|.|TRBJ2-1|14|TRBD2
CASSPPLAGVEQFF
TGTGCCAGCAGCCCCCCCCTAGCGGGGGTTGAGCAGTTCTTC
>TRBV5-1|few|TRBJ2-7|17|TRBD2
CASSPGTSGFGSYEQYF
TGCGCCAGCAGCCCCGGGACTAGCGGGTTCGGGTCCTACGAGCAGTACTTC
>TRBV7-2|many|TRBJ1-1|17|TRBD1
CASSLVGTGVRDTEAFF
TGTGCCAGCAGCTTAGTAGGGACAGGGGTACGGGACACTGAAGCTTTCTTT
>TRBV18|.|TRBJ2-1|13|.
CASSPQFGNEQFF
TGTGCCAGCTCACCCCAGTTCGGCAATGAGCAGTTCTTC
>TRBV2|many|TRBJ2-5|13|TRBD1
CASSWDSQETQYF
TGTGCCAGCAGCTGGGACAGCCAAGAGACCCAGTACTTC
>TRBV12-3/TRBV12-4|many|TRBJ1-5|15|TRBD1
CASSLGQGDNQPQHF
TGTGCCAGCAGTTTAGGGCAGGGGGACAATCAGCCCCAGCATTTT
>TRBV14|.|TRBJ2-7|14|.
CASSSLAQPYEQYF
TGTGCCAGCAGCTCACTAGCCCAACCCTACGAGCAGTACTTC
>TRBV11-3|few|TRBJ2-4|13|.
CASSFRTANIQYF
TGTGCCAGCAGCTTTAGGACTGCTAACATTCAGTACTTC
>TRBV5-1|.|TRBJ2-5|16|TRBD2
CASSITSGRAWETQYF
TGCGCCAGCAGCATAACTAGCGGGAGGGCCTGGGAGACCCAGTACTTC
>TRBV24-1|.|TRBJ2-1|14|.
CATSDGRVPNEQFF
TGTGCCACCAGTGATGGCAGGGTCCCCAATGAGCAGTTCTTC
>TRBV6-1|few|TRBJ1-4|14|TRBD1
CASSFGTGDEKLFF
TGTGCCAGCAGTTTCGGGACAGGGGATGAAAAACTGTTTTTT
>TRBV20-1|.|TRBJ1-2|14|.
CSAREGLVNYGYTF
TGCAGTGCTAGGGAGGGGCTAGTTAACTATGGCTACACCTTC
>TRBV19|.|TRBJ2-7|15|.
CASSIARGWSYEQYF
TGTGCCAGTAGTATAGCTCGCGGTTGGTCCTACGAGCAGTACTTC
>TRBV30|.|TRBJ1-2|11|.
CATDVLYGYTF
TGTGCCACGGACGTCCTGTATGGCTACACCTTC
>TRBV19|few|TRBJ2-1|15|TRBD2
CASSLAGPPYNEQFF
TGTGCCAGTAGTCTAGCGGGGCCCCCCTACAATGAGCAGTTCTTC
>TRBV6-6|few|TRBJ2-1|16|TRBD2
CASSYSASGRVWEQFF
TGTGCCAGCAGTTACTCGGCTAGCGGGAGGGTCTGGGAGCAGTTCTTC
>TRBV5-6|once|TRBJ2-5|16|.
CASSLAGGTVQETQYF
TGTGCCAGCAGCTTGGCCGGGGGGACAGTCCAAGAGACCCAGTACTTC
>TRBV4-2|few|TRBJ2-2|17|.
CASSQDGGGAMAGELFF
TGTGCCAGCAGCCAAGATGGTGGGGGGGCGATGGCCGGGGAGCTGTTTTTT
>TRBV11-2|few|TRBJ2-1|18|.
CASSYSPSGGLPSDEQFF
TGTGCCAGCAGTTACTCCCCTTCTGGGGGTCTTCCTAGCGATGAGCAGTTCTTC
>TRBV30|.|TRBJ1-5|13|.
CAWSSGEDQPQHF
TGTGCCTGGAGTTCAGGGGAAGATCAGCCCCAGCATTTT
>TRBV5-4|few|TRBJ2-3|14|.
CASSVIEDTDTQYF
TGTGCCAGCAGCGTCATTGAAGACACAGATACGCAGTATTTT
>TRBV11-3|.|TRBJ2-3|13|.
CASGDYSTDTQYF
TGTGCCAGCGGCGACTACAGCACAGATACGCAGTATTTT
>TRBV11-2|many|TRBJ2-7|11|.
CASSLWEEQYF
TGTGCCAGCAGCTTATGGGAGGAGCAGTACTTC
>TRBV30|many|TRBJ2-7|12|.
CAWRVDSHEQYF
TGTGCCTGGAGGGTGGACAGCCACGAGCAGTACTTC
>TRBV18|.|TRBJ2-2|15|.
CASSPPSGYTGELFF
TGTGCCAGCTCACCACCGTCAGGGTACACCGGGGAGCTGTTTTTT
>TRBV3-1|few|TRBJ2-2|17|TRBD2
CASSPWGLAGGSGELFF
TGTGCCAGCAGCCCCTGGGGACTAGCGGGAGGGAGCGGGGAGCTGTTTTTT
>TRBV12-5|few|TRBJ2-1|13|.
CASGLADLNEQFF
TGTGCTAGTGGTTTAGCGGACTTGAATGAGCAGTTCTTC
>TRBV7-9|.|TRBJ2-1|15|TRBD2
CASSFQGLAVYEQFF
TGTGCCAGCAGCTTTCAAGGACTAGCGGTATATGAGCAGTTCTTC
>TRBV28|few|TRBJ1-4|13|TRBD1
CASRAGQVEKLFF
TGTGCCAGCAGGGCGGGACAGGTGGAAAAACTGTTTTTT
>TRBV7-3|.|TRBJ2-1|13|.
CASSLTNRNEQFF
TGTGCCAGCAGCTTAACGAACAGGAATGAGCAGTTCTTC
>TRBV14|.|TRBJ2-7|15|.
CASSPLRQGVYEQYF
TGTGCCAGCAGCCCACTAAGGCAGGGAGTCTACGAGCAGTACTTC
>TRBV6-1|.|TRBJ2-2|16|TRBD1
CASRIGQGAYTGELFF
TGTGCCAGCAGGATTGGACAGGGGGCCTACACCGGGGAGCTGTTTTTT
>TRBV2|many|TRBJ2-1|13|.
CASKREGRNEQFF
TGTGCCAGCAAGCGAGAGGGAAGGAATGAGCAGTTCTTC
>TRBV28|many|TRBJ1-1|15|.
CASRIPGTRNTEAFF
TGTGCCAGCAGGATTCCCGGGACACGAAACACTGAAGCTTTCTTT
>TRBV28|many|TRBJ2-5|12|.
CASRSWSETQYF
TGTGCCAGTCGTAGCTGGTCAGAGACCCAGTACTTC
>TRBV5-1|few|TRBJ2-7|13|TRBD2
CASSLGAGGEQYF
TGCGCCAGCAGCTTGGGAGCGGGAGGGGAGCAGTACTTC
>TRBV5-1|few|TRBJ2-1|15|.
CASSLEGEVYNEQFF
TGCGCCAGCAGCTTGGAGGGGGAGGTGTACAATGAGCAGTTCTTC
>TRBV10-3|.|TRBJ1-1|12|.
CAISSEGPEAFF
TGTGCCATCAGTTCGGAGGGCCCTGAAGCTTTCTTT
>TRBV7-9|.|TRBJ2-1|17|TRBD1
CASSLTTGGSAYNEQFF
TGTGCCAGCAGCTTAACGACAGGGGGCAGTGCCTACAATGAGCAGTTCTTC
>TRBV11-2|many|TRBJ2-7|15|TRBD2
CASSLGTLAGTEQYF
TGTGCCAGCAGCTTAGGTACACTAGCGGGAACCGAGCAGTACTTC
>TRBV20-1|.|TRBJ2-3|13|.
CSARDWGEDTQYF
TGCAGTGCTAGAGACTGGGGAGAGGATACGCAGTATTTT
>TRBV6-1|many|TRBJ2-3|17|.
CASSEGRGFTSTDTQYF
TGTGCCAGCAGTGAAGGGCGGGGATTCACTAGCACAGATACGCAGTATTTT
>TRBV15|many|TRBJ2-5|14|.
CATSRGGRGETQYF
TGTGCCACCAGCAGAGGCGGCAGGGGAGAGACCCAGTACTTC
>TRBV29-1|few|TRBJ1-1|13|.
CSVAFGVDTEAFF
TGCAGCGTGGCCTTTGGGGTCGACACTGAAGCTTTCTTT
>TRBV3-1|.|TRBJ1-2|14|.
CASSQRSIGYGYTF
TGTGCCAGCAGCCAAAGAAGTATAGGCTATGGCTACACCTTC
>TRBV7-9|.|TRBJ2-3|14|.
CASSRTAAQDTQYF
TGTGCCAGCAGCAGAACGGCCGCCCAAGATACGCAGTATTTT
>TRBV6-1|few|TRBJ2-7|14|.
CASLTSGGFYEQYF
TGTGCCAGCCTTACCTCCGGGGGATTTTACGAGCAGTACTTC
>TRBV6-2/TRBV6-3|many|TRBJ2-7|18|TRBD2
CASSYILEYYSGIGEQYF
TGTGCCAGCAGTTACATTTTGGAGTACTACAGCGGGATCGGCGAGCAGTACTTC